One sample yielded the 21 T cell receptor beta chains listed below, sequenced in a study of blood T cells in healthy people across ages. A sample-barcoded 5' primer and a J-beta primer mix were used in a second PCR of roughly 7 to 11 cycles. Each CDR3 protein is one row after TCRdb ran MiXCR on the 5' RACE reads. The table lists about 1.6 million distinct CDR3 sequences, around 35% of them singletons. The source material was blood. The receptors shown here come from a woman between 25 and 40 years old in good health.

This chain uses TRBV24-1 with TRBJ2-3, with TRBD2 matching over 8 bases. The ends lost 5 bases at V and 5 bases at J; junction bases unmatched: 8. Germline CDR1 and CDR2: KGHDR and SFDVKD. The CDR3 extends over 15 amino acids. The CDR3 DNA reads as TGTGCCACCAGTGTTCAAGCGGGAGTTCTAGATACGCAGTATTTT. Translation: CATSVQAGVLDTQYF.

This rearrangement joins TRBV11-2 to TRBJ2-3; a weak D match, TRBD1 (6 bases). The CDR3 covers 17 residues. Trimming took 1 base from V and 2 from J, leaving 16 bases between them. CDR1 and CDR2 (germline): SGHAT, FQNNGV. The CDR3 region is CASSLAGTTGYTDTQYF. The CDR3 DNA reads TGTGCCAGCAGCTTAGCAGGGACGACAGGATACACAGATACGCAGTATTTT.

The sample holds a few counts of this clonotype. This chain joins TRBV4-1 and TRBJ1-2; 9 positions match TRBD1. From germline, CDR1 is MGHRA and CDR2 YSYEKL. The junction had 5 bases not matched to a gene; V was cut back by 3 bases and J by 6 bases. The CDR3 extends over 14 amino acids. The CDR3 here is CASSHPTGGNGYTF. The DNA of the CDR3 is TGCGCCAGCAGCCACCCGACAGGGGGGAATGGCTACACCTTC.

This clonotype has only a few counts. The chain is built from TRBV5-1 and TRBJ2-4; D is unclear. This CDR3 is 19 amino acids long. Germline V CDR1 and CDR2: SGHRS, YFSETQ. V lost 0 bases and J lost 0, with 19 bases in between. The CDR3 protein is CASSLAYWSLPLAKNIQYF. For the CDR3, the DNA is TGCGCCAGCAGCTTGGCATATTGGTCCTTACCTTTAGCCAAAAACATTCAGTACTTC.

This clonotype was counted at least ten times. This chain links TRBV5-1 with TRBJ2-5, with 7 bases lining up with TRBD1. J lost 1 base, V lost 0 bases, and 3 bases had no gene match. Germline-derived CDR1 and CDR2 are SGHRS and YFSETQ. CDR3 size: 15 residues. The CDR3 reads CASSLGQGPQETQYF. The DNA for the CDR3 is TGCGCCAGCAGCTTGGGACAGGGTCCCCAAGAGACCCAGTACTTC.

This rearrangement joins TRBV6-1 to TRBJ1-2, with D maybe TRBD1 (5 bases). Germline V CDR1 and CDR2: MNHNS, SASEGT. The CDR3 sequence is 13 residues long. The ends were cut back, 8 bases at V and 2 bases at J, with 12 bases in the middle. The CDR3 spells CASRGRVNYGYTF. DNA of the CDR3: TGTGCCAGCCGTGGCAGGGTAAACTATGGCTACACCTTC.

The chain has TRBV3-1 and TRBJ2-3, with a tentative D call TRBD2 (6 bases). The V gene lost 0 bases and the J gene lost 2 bases, with 12 bases spanning the gap. This CDR3 has 16 residues. The germline V gene encodes CDR1 LGHDT and CDR2 YNNKEL (reference sequence). CDR3 nucleotide sequence: TGTGCCAGCAGCCAAGATTCTAGCGCCATCACAGATACGCAGTATTTT. Protein product: CASSQDSSAITDTQYF.

J is TRBJ2-7 and V is TRBV3-1; 9 bases fit TRBD1. This CDR3 region has 16 residues. Germline CDR1 is LGHDT and CDR2 is YNNKEL (reference sequence). Germline trimming cut 6 bases from V and 2 bases from J; bases unmatched to any gene: 11. CDR3 bases: TGTGCCAGCAGTGGCTCCCCGGGACAGGGCACCTACGAGCAGTACTTC. Translating it yields CASSGSPGQGTYEQYF.

This chain uses TRBV3-1 with TRBJ2-6, with D perhaps matching TRBD2 (6 bases). Per the germline V gene, CDR1 is LGHDT and CDR2 is YNNKEL (reference sequence). The CDR3 covers 18 residues. V was trimmed by 4 bases and J by 2 bases, leaving 18 bases between them. The CDR3 DNA reads TGTGCCAGCAGCCTTTTTGGCGGACTACGTACTGGGGCCAACGTCCTGACTTTC. Encoded protein: CASSLFGGLRTGANVLTF.

This clonotype was seen only a few times. This chain links TRBV7-9 with TRBJ2-1, with D tentatively TRBD2 (5 bases). V lost 0 bases and J lost 6, with 9 bases in between. The CDR3 contains 14 residues. From germline, CDR1 is SEHNR and CDR2 FQNEAQ (reference sequence). The chain's CDR3 is CASSLAGAPNEQFF. The CDR3 nucleotides are TGTGCCAGCAGCTTAGCGGGAGCCCCCAATGAGCAGTTCTTC.

This clonotype was detected only a few times. The rearrangement uses TRBV20-1 and TRBJ2-3, with 8 bases lining up with TRBD2. Germline lookup yields CDR1 DFQATT and CDR2 SNEGSKA (reference sequence). The CDR3 runs 14 residues. The CDR3: CRVGGEISPDTQYF. CDR3 DNA: TGCAGGGTCGGGGGGGAGATCTCCCCAGATACGCAGTATTTT.

The CDR3 reads CASSQPGTGPYEQYF. The CDR3 nucleotides read TGTGCCAGCAGCCAACCCGGGACAGGGCCGTACGAGCAGTACTTC. The gene calls are TRBV3-1 and TRBJ2-7; 9 bases agree with TRBD1. Germline V gene sequence: CDR1 LGHDT, CDR2 YNNKEL (reference sequence). V gave up 2 bases and J gave up 4 bases; unmatched junction bases: 6. The CDR3 totals 15 residues.

There are many counts of this clonotype. The chain has TRBV10-1 and TRBJ2-5, with 12 nucleotides matching TRBD2. The CDR3 covers 16 residues. V shed 1 base and J 2 bases; nucleotides not matched to a gene: 2. Germline V lookup: CDR1 WNHNN, CDR2 SYGVQD (reference sequence). CDR3 in amino acids: CASSELLAGGQETQYF. Written as DNA, the CDR3 is TGCGCCAGCAGTGAGTTACTAGCGGGGGGTCAAGAGACCCAGTACTTC.

J is TRBJ2-7 and V is TRBV7-6; TRBD1 aligns across 7 bases. V was clipped by 5 bases and J by 6 bases; unmatched bases: 7. The CDR3 is made up of 13 amino acids. The germline gives CDR1 SGHVS, CDR2 FNYEAQ. The CDR3 protein is CASSKTTGTEQYF. Here the CDR3 DNA reads TGTGCCAGCAGCAAAACGACAGGGACCGAGCAGTACTTC. Full variable domain (outside the CDR3, taken from reference TRBV7-6 and TRBJ2-7): GAGVSQSPRYKVTKRGQDVALRCDPISGHVSLYWYRQALGQGPEFLTYFNYEAQQDKSGLPNDRFSAERPEGSISTLTIQRTEQRDSAMYRCASSKTTGTEQYFGPGTRLTVT.

This clonotype has ten or more counts. The CDR3 region is CSASIGRQETQYF. Here the CDR3 DNA reads TGCAGTGCTTCCATCGGACGGCAAGAGACCCAGTACTTC. J is TRBJ2-5 and V is TRBV20-1, with unresolved D. The V gene lost 5 bases and the J gene lost 2 bases, with 12 bases spanning the gap. Germline lookup yields CDR1 DFQATT and CDR2 SNEGSKA (reference sequence). The CDR3 length is 13 residues.

V usage is TRBV6-5 and J usage is TRBJ2-7; 13 bases line up with TRBD2. This CDR3 contains 15 residues. Germline trimming cut 6 bases from V and 7 bases from J; bases unmatched to any gene: 9. Germline lookup yields CDR1 MNHEY and CDR2 SVGAGI. In DNA form, the CDR3 reads TGTGCCAGCAGCACCGGACTAGCGGGAGTGGGGGAGCAGTACTTC. Translating gives CASSTGLAGVGEQYF.

This clonotype occurred a few times. The chain links TRBV5-5 to TRBJ1-4; D call uncertain. In germline, CDR1 is SGHKS, CDR2 YYEKEE (reference sequence). V lost 4 bases and J lost 1, with 20 bases in between. The CDR3 extends over 18 amino acids. The CDR3 nucleotides are TGTGCCAGCAGCCCCCGTTTAGGGCAGAGCTTAACTAATGAAAAACTGTTTTTT. Amino acids: CASSPRLGQSLTNEKLFF.

The chain has TRBV3-1 and TRBJ1-3; no definite D call. The CDR3 is made up of 12 amino acids. V was cut by 1 base and J by 7 bases, with 5 bases left in between. CDR1 LGHDT and CDR2 YNNKEL come from the germline V gene (reference sequence). In DNA, the CDR3 is TGTGCCAGCAGCCAAGGCTGGAACACCATATATTTT. Translated: CASSQGWNTIYF.

This clonotype was recorded a few times. The J gene is TRBJ2-1, the V gene TRBV20-1, with a possible D match to TRBD1 (6 bases). Germline CDR1 reads DFQATT; CDR2 reads SNEGSKA (reference sequence). CDR3 size: 15 residues. V lost 6 bases to trimming and J lost 8 bases, with 23 bases between them. CDR3 sequence: CSATFPGQRSDEQFF. Here the CDR3 DNA reads TGCAGTGCCACCTTCCCGGGACAAAGATCCGATGAGCAGTTCTTC.

This clonotype has more than one count but fewer than ten. This chain joins TRBV9 and TRBJ2-1; 9 nucleotides agree with TRBD1. Germline CDR1 SGDLS, CDR2 YYNGEE. V dropped 3 bases and J dropped 3; count of bases not matched to a gene: 4. The length of the CDR3 is 15 residues. The CDR3 reads CASSAGQGFYNEQFF. The CDR3 DNA follows: TGTGCCAGCAGCGCGGGACAGGGATTCTACAATGAGCAGTTCTTC.

The chain uses TRBV12-3 or TRBV12-4 and TRBJ1-6, with TRBD1 as a possible D gene (6 bases). V lost 5 bases and J lost 10, with 15 bases in between. The CDR3 runs 14 residues. The CDR3 region is CASSPQGQRSPLHF. The CDR3 nucleotides read TGTGCCAGCAGTCCCCAAGGACAGAGGTCACCCCTCCACTTT.